Listed below are T cell receptor beta chains from one sample, sequenced in a study of blood T cell repertoires in COVID-19. Sequencing used immunoSEQ multiplex PCR; TCRdb keeps in-frame clones, though not all of them. The sample consists of under 300,000 clones, roughly 82% of them appearing once. The sequencing sample was made of peripheral blood. The receptors originated from a woman in her forties who had recovered from COVID-19. Each CDR3 is given with its conserved first and last residue. D genes are given only for firm matches. Clone size, where shown, is once, few, many, or a class for clones that have expanded.

NA,NA,TRBV4-3,17,TRBJ2-5,CASSQRLQTLGLETQYF,TGCGCCAGCAGCCAGCGCCTCCAAACGCTAGGACTCGAGACCCAGTACTTC
NA,NA,TRBV6-1,15,TRBJ1-1,CATSYPAGENTEAFF,TGTGCCACTTCATACCCGGCAGGGGAGAATACTGAAGCTTTCTTT
TRBD1,NA,TRBV6-1,15,TRBJ1-4,CASSERQGAYRKLFF,TGTGCCAGCAGTGAAAGGCAGGGGGCCTATAGGAAACTGTTTTTT
NA,NA,TRBV7-9,15,TRBJ1-2,CASSAGTTSIYGYTF,TGTGCCAGCAGCGCAGGGACAACTAGTATCTATGGCTACACCTTC
NA,few,TRBV7-9,13,TRBJ1-1,CASSSIIGPEAFF,TGTGCCAGCAGCTCTATTATTGGGCCTGAAGCTTTCTTT
NA,NA,TRBV5-1,15,TRBJ2-5,CASRPGPARVETQYF,TGCGCCAGCAGACCCGGGCCTGCGCGGGTCGAGACCCAGTACTTC
NA,NA,TRBV28,13,TRBJ2-1,CASSFAALGEQFF,TGTGCCAGCAGTTTCGCCGCCCTCGGGGAGCAGTTCTTC
TRBD1,once,TRBV29-1,15,TRBJ2-3,CSVEGQGVKADTQYF,TGCAGCGTTGAGGGACAGGGAGTGAAGGCAGATACGCAGTATTTT
TRBD1,NA,TRBV30,14,TRBJ1-4,CAWRETGVKEKLFF,TGTGCCTGGAGAGAAACAGGGGTTAAGGAAAAACTGTTTTTT
NA,NA,TRBV6-4,15,TRBJ2-7,CASSDPRTDIYEQYF,TGTGCCAGCAGTGACCCAAGGACAGATATCTACGAGCAGTACTTC
NA,NA,TRBV19,14,TRBJ1-2,CASRTLGGDYGYTF,TGTGCCAGTAGAACCCTGGGCGGGGACTATGGCTACACCTTC
TRBD1,NA,TRBV13,16,TRBJ2-2,CASSVGTGYRTGELFF,TGTGCCAGCAGCGTAGGGACAGGGTATCGCACCGGGGAGCTGTTTTTT
TRBD2,NA,TRBV7-3,15,TRBJ2-1,CASSLTSGGAIEQFF,TGTGCCAGCAGCTTAACTAGCGGGGGGGCAATTGAGCAGTTCTTC
TRBD1,NA,TRBV12-5,15,TRBJ2-3,CASGAGTGGSDTQYF,TGTGCTAGTGGAGCCGGGACAGGGGGCTCAGATACGCAGTATTTT
NA,few,TRBV11-3,15,TRBJ2-1,CASSPRAGVVNEQFF,TGTGCCAGCAGCCCCCGCGCAGGGGTGGTCAATGAGCAGTTCTTC
TRBD1,NA,TRBV27,13,TRBJ2-7,CASSPGTAYEQYF,TGTGCCAGCAGTCCTGGGACAGCCTACGAGCAGTACTTC